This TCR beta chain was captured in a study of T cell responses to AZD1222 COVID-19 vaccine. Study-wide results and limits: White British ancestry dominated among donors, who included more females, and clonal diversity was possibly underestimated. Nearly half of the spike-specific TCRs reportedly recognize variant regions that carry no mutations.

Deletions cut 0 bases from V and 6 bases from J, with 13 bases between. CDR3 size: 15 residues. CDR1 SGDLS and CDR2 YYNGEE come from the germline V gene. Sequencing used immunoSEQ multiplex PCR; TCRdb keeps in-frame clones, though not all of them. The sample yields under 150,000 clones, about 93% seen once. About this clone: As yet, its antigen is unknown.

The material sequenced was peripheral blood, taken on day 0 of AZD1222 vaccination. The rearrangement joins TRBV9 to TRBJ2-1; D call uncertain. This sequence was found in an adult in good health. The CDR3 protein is CASSVDRAGLNEQFF. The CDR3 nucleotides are TGTGCCAGCAGCGTAGATAGGGCCGGGCTCAATGAGCAGTTCTTC.